These T cell receptor beta chains were read from a single sample in a study of T-cell reconstitution after alpha-beta-depleted transplantation in children. MiXCR, run by TCRdb on the PCR reads, gives a single entry per CDR3 protein. Of 540,000 or so distinct CDR3 sequences listed, under 30% are singletons. The material was PBMCs, mostly from graft donor cells, obtained 360 days after TCRalphabeta/CD19-depleted stem cell transplant. The receptor set was obtained from a boy under two years old who had a stem cell transplant for acute myeloid leukemia, so the T cells may come from the graft donor. The CDR3 runs from the conserved cysteine through the conserved F or W. The D gene is left open where the match is weak. Not all rows give a size; the values are once, few, many and, for expanded clones, a class.

J gene: TRBJ2-3; D gene: TRBD2; clone size: NA; V gene: TRBV7-9; CDR3 DNA: TGTGCCAGCGCCCTAGCGGGGGGTGAAACAGATACGCAGTATTTT; CDR3 protein: CASALAGGETDTQYF
J gene: TRBJ2-7; D gene: TRBD2; clone size: NA; V gene: TRBV10-3; CDR3 DNA: TGTGCCATCGGGGGTCTCAGCGGGACCTACGAGCAGTACTTC; CDR3 protein: CAIGGLSGTYEQYF
J gene: TRBJ2-3; D gene: NA; clone size: few; V gene: TRBV5-5; CDR3 DNA: TGTGCCAGCAGTTTAGGCCGTGTAGTCACAGATACGCAGTATTTT; CDR3 protein: CASSLGRVVTDTQYF
J gene: TRBJ2-1; D gene: TRBD1; clone size: many; V gene: TRBV20-1; CDR3 DNA: TGCAGTCTCAGGACAGGGCTTTACAATGAGCAGTTCTTC; CDR3 protein: CSLRTGLYNEQFF
J gene: TRBJ2-1; D gene: TRBD2; clone size: NA; V gene: TRBV4-3; CDR3 DNA: TGCGCCAGCAGCCAAGAGAGGGCAGGGAGGGATGAGCAGTTCTTC; CDR3 protein: CASSQERAGRDEQFF
J gene: TRBJ2-7; D gene: TRBD2; clone size: NA; V gene: TRBV7-2; CDR3 DNA: TGTGCCAGCAGCTCCGGGACTAGCGGGGTCCCCTACGAGCAGTACTTC; CDR3 protein: CASSSGTSGVPYEQYF
J gene: TRBJ2-3; D gene: NA; clone size: many; V gene: TRBV7-2; CDR3 DNA: TGTGCCAGCAGTTACCCTACTGCGGGTAGAGATACGCAGTATTTT; CDR3 protein: CASSYPTAGRDTQYF
J gene: TRBJ2-5; D gene: NA; clone size: many; V gene: TRBV7-2; CDR3 DNA: TGTGCCAGCAGCTCCCCGGGCAGGGTGGAGACCCAGTACTTC; CDR3 protein: CASSSPGRVETQYF
J gene: TRBJ2-6; D gene: NA; clone size: few; V gene: TRBV30; CDR3 DNA: TGTGCCTGGAGTGTTGAGGACTCTGGGGCCAACGTCCTGACTTTC; CDR3 protein: CAWSVEDSGANVLTF
J gene: TRBJ2-3; D gene: NA; clone size: few; V gene: TRBV10-2; CDR3 DNA: TGCGCCAGCAGTGATAATCCTTTGAACCGAGATACGCAGTATTTT; CDR3 protein: CASSDNPLNRDTQYF
J gene: TRBJ2-1; D gene: NA; clone size: NA; V gene: TRBV5-1; CDR3 DNA: TGCGCCAGCAGCTTGGTGGCGGTGGCCCACAATGGTGAGCAGTTCTTC; CDR3 protein: CASSLVAVAHNGEQFF
J gene: TRBJ2-3; D gene: NA; clone size: few; V gene: TRBV12-3/TRBV12-4; CDR3 DNA: TGTGCCAGCAGTCCCAGGGACGGTAGCACAGATACGCAGTATTTT; CDR3 protein: CASSPRDGSTDTQYF
J gene: TRBJ1-3; D gene: NA; clone size: few; V gene: TRBV5-1; CDR3 DNA: TGCGCCAGGTGGGGCGCATTGACCTCTGGAAACACCATATATTTT; CDR3 protein: CARWGALTSGNTIYF
J gene: TRBJ1-5; D gene: TRBD1; clone size: few; V gene: TRBV7-9; CDR3 DNA: TGTGCCAGCAGCCCCTCGACAGGGTTCAATCAGCCCCAGCATTTT; CDR3 protein: CASSPSTGFNQPQHF
J gene: TRBJ2-7; D gene: NA; clone size: NA; V gene: TRBV6-5; CDR3 DNA: TGTGCCAGCAGTTACTTGGTAAATAAAGCGGAGGATTACGAGCAGTACTTC; CDR3 protein: CASSYLVNKAEDYEQYF
J gene: TRBJ2-1; D gene: NA; clone size: NA; V gene: TRBV12-3/TRBV12-4; CDR3 DNA: TGTGCCAGCAGTACCCGACAGGCGGGGAATGAGCAGTTCTTC; CDR3 protein: CASSTRQAGNEQFF
J gene: TRBJ2-2; D gene: NA; clone size: NA; V gene: TRBV7-3; CDR3 DNA: TGTGCCAGCAGCGCCTCGGGCGGGGAGCTGTTTTTT; CDR3 protein: CASSASGGELFF
J gene: TRBJ2-1; D gene: NA; clone size: many; V gene: TRBV11-2; CDR3 DNA: TGTGCCAGCAGCTTAGATCGGAATGAGCAGTTCTTC; CDR3 protein: CASSLDRNEQFF
J gene: TRBJ1-5; D gene: NA; clone size: NA; V gene: TRBV27; CDR3 DNA: TGTGCCAGTCAGGTTACACGGAATCAGCCCCAGCATTTT; CDR3 protein: CASQVTRNQPQHF
J gene: TRBJ2-3; D gene: NA; clone size: NA; V gene: TRBV5-5; CDR3 DNA: TGTGCCAGCAGCTTGGAAAGCCGGGGTAACACAGATACGCAGTATTTT; CDR3 protein: CASSLESRGNTDTQYF
J gene: TRBJ2-2; D gene: NA; clone size: NA; V gene: TRBV10-3; CDR3 DNA: TGTGCCATCAGAATCGGTCTAATTGCCGGGGAGCTGTTTTTT; CDR3 protein: CAIRIGLIAGELFF
J gene: TRBJ2-6; D gene: NA; clone size: NA; V gene: TRBV24-1; CDR3 DNA: TGTGCCACCAGTGACCCCCCAGGGACCGAAACTGGGGCCAACGTCCTGACTTTC; CDR3 protein: CATSDPPGTETGANVLTF
J gene: TRBJ2-3; D gene: TRBD2; clone size: many; V gene: TRBV20-1; CDR3 DNA: TGCAGTGCTTCTAGCGGGGGGAGCACAGATACGCAGTATTTT; CDR3 protein: CSASSGGSTDTQYF
J gene: TRBJ1-2; D gene: NA; clone size: many; V gene: TRBV20-1; CDR3 DNA: TGCAGTGCCGGGGGGTCTAACTATGGCTACACCTTC; CDR3 protein: CSAGGSNYGYTF
J gene: TRBJ1-5; D gene: NA; clone size: few; V gene: TRBV5-5; CDR3 DNA: TGTGCCAGCAGGTTGGGTGGGGGTCCCCAGCATTTT; CDR3 protein: CASRLGGGPQHF
J gene: TRBJ2-1; D gene: NA; clone size: NA; V gene: TRBV7-2; CDR3 DNA: TGTGCCAGCGTTGGGGCGGGGACCATATACAATGAGCAGTTCTTC; CDR3 protein: CASVGAGTIYNEQFF
J gene: TRBJ1-1; D gene: NA; clone size: few; V gene: TRBV29-1; CDR3 DNA: TGCAGCGTTCGGACAGACGGTACCATGAACACTGAAGCTTTCTTT; CDR3 protein: CSVRTDGTMNTEAFF
J gene: TRBJ2-7; D gene: TRBD2; clone size: few; V gene: TRBV20-1; CDR3 DNA: TGCAGTGCTAGAGCCGCTGCGGGGGGCTACGAGCAGTACTTC; CDR3 protein: CSARAAAGGYEQYF
J gene: TRBJ1-4; D gene: NA; clone size: few; V gene: TRBV12-3/TRBV12-4; CDR3 DNA: TGTGCCAGCAGCAGACAGGCAACTAATGAAAAACTGTTTTTT; CDR3 protein: CASSRQATNEKLFF
J gene: TRBJ1-2; D gene: TRBD1; clone size: NA; V gene: TRBV6-1; CDR3 DNA: TGTGCCAGCAGATTCGGGACAGCAAACCTTGGCTACACCTTC; CDR3 protein: CASRFGTANLGYTF
J gene: TRBJ2-3; D gene: TRBD2; clone size: few; V gene: TRBV6-5; CDR3 DNA: TGTGCCAGCAGTTCGGGACTAGCGGGCCTCGCTAGCACAGATACGCAGTATTTT; CDR3 protein: CASSSGLAGLASTDTQYF
J gene: TRBJ2-3; D gene: TRBD2; clone size: NA; V gene: TRBV20-1; CDR3 DNA: TGCAGTGCTAGTACGGTAGCGGGATCCACAGATACGCAGTATTTT; CDR3 protein: CSASTVAGSTDTQYF
J gene: TRBJ1-1; D gene: NA; clone size: NA; V gene: TRBV7-9; CDR3 DNA: TGTGCCAGCAGCTTAGACGGGGGCTCCACTGAAGCTTTCTTT; CDR3 protein: CASSLDGGSTEAFF
J gene: TRBJ2-1; D gene: TRBD1; clone size: once; V gene: TRBV29-1; CDR3 DNA: TGCAGCGTTACCGACCTACCGGGACAGGGGCCCATAAGCTCCTACAATGAGCAGTTCTTC; CDR3 protein: CSVTDLPGQGPISSYNEQFF
J gene: TRBJ2-1; D gene: NA; clone size: few; V gene: TRBV5-5; CDR3 DNA: TGTGCCAGCAGCTATTGGACTCTAGGGGACAATGAGCAGTTCTTC; CDR3 protein: CASSYWTLGDNEQFF
J gene: TRBJ2-7; D gene: NA; clone size: many; V gene: TRBV5-1; CDR3 DNA: TGCGCCAGCAGCCAACAGGGAGGCGAGCAGTACTTC; CDR3 protein: CASSQQGGEQYF
J gene: TRBJ1-5; D gene: TRBD1; clone size: many; V gene: TRBV6-5; CDR3 DNA: TGTGCCAGCAGTTACTCGAAGGGACAGGGGGATCAGCCCCAGCATTTT; CDR3 protein: CASSYSKGQGDQPQHF
J gene: TRBJ1-5; D gene: TRBD1; clone size: once; V gene: TRBV11-2; CDR3 DNA: TGTGCCAGCAGCTCCCTCGGGGACAGGAATCAGCCCCAGCATTTT; CDR3 protein: CASSSLGDRNQPQHF
J gene: TRBJ2-3; D gene: NA; clone size: NA; V gene: TRBV20-1; CDR3 DNA: TGCAGTGCTGAAAACGGATACACAGATACGCAGTATTTT; CDR3 protein: CSAENGYTDTQYF
J gene: TRBJ1-1; D gene: TRBD1; clone size: NA; V gene: TRBV12-3/TRBV12-4; CDR3 DNA: TGTGCCAGCAGTCGGGACAGGGAGGACACTGAAGCTTTCTTT; CDR3 protein: CASSRDREDTEAFF
J gene: TRBJ2-5; D gene: NA; clone size: many; V gene: TRBV20-1; CDR3 DNA: TGCAGTGCCAGCGGTGGGGCCCCCATGGCAGAGACCCAGTACTTC; CDR3 protein: CSASGGAPMAETQYF
J gene: TRBJ2-7; D gene: NA; clone size: NA; V gene: TRBV12-3/TRBV12-4; CDR3 DNA: TGTGCCAGCAGTTTTCGGGGGGCCGAGTACGAGCAGTACTTC; CDR3 protein: CASSFRGAEYEQYF
J gene: TRBJ1-1; D gene: NA; clone size: few; V gene: TRBV20-1; CDR3 DNA: TGCAGTGCTAGGCCGGGACCGCCGAACACTGAAGCTTTCTTT; CDR3 protein: CSARPGPPNTEAFF
J gene: TRBJ1-3; D gene: TRBD1; clone size: NA; V gene: TRBV28; CDR3 DNA: TGTGCCAGCAGTACTCCCGGGACAGGTTTTAGAAACACCATATATTTT; CDR3 protein: CASSTPGTGFRNTIYF
J gene: TRBJ2-3; D gene: NA; clone size: few; V gene: TRBV15; CDR3 DNA: TGTGCCACCAGCAGAGATTTGGACAGCTTTGAGGCAGATACGCAGTATTTT; CDR3 protein: CATSRDLDSFEADTQYF
J gene: TRBJ2-2; D gene: NA; clone size: NA; V gene: TRBV21-1; CDR3 DNA: TGTGCCAGCAGCAAACAGGGAGAGGGCACCGGGGAGCTGTTTTTT; CDR3 protein: CASSKQGEGTGELFF
J gene: TRBJ2-1; D gene: TRBD2; clone size: few; V gene: TRBV7-2; CDR3 DNA: TGTGCCAGCAGCCTTAGCGGGACCGCCTACAATGAGCAGTTCTTC; CDR3 protein: CASSLSGTAYNEQFF
J gene: TRBJ1-5; D gene: NA; clone size: few; V gene: TRBV20-1; CDR3 DNA: TGCTGTGCTAGAGATCTTGGGGAGATTTATAGCAATCAGCCCCAGCATTTT; CDR3 protein: CCARDLGEIYSNQPQHF
J gene: TRBJ2-7; D gene: NA; clone size: NA; V gene: TRBV7-2; CDR3 DNA: TGTGCCAGCAGCTTAAGCAGGTCACCTAGCGAGCAGTACTTC; CDR3 protein: CASSLSRSPSEQYF
J gene: TRBJ2-7; D gene: NA; clone size: few; V gene: TRBV28; CDR3 DNA: TGTGCCAGCAGTTTGATTGTGAGCTACGAGCAGTACTTC; CDR3 protein: CASSLIVSYEQYF